The rows below give T cell receptor beta chains drawn from one sample of a study of T cells in Graves' hyperthyroidism and ophthalmopathy. TCRdb reanalysed the multiplex PCR reads using MiXCR and keeps one entry per CDR3 protein. The sample shows fewer than 700,000 distinct CDR3 sequences, 17% of them seen only once. Sequencing was done on a sample of blood. All receptors come from a woman aged 18-29 years with Graves' ophthalmopathy. The CDR3 runs from the conserved cysteine through the conserved F or W.

V: TRBV7-9
J: TRBJ2-5
CDR3: CASSLYGGQGETQYF

V: TRBV3-1
J: TRBJ2-7
CDR3: CASSRRESSYEQYF

V: TRBV3-1
J: TRBJ2-7
CDR3: CASSQQTYEQYF

V: TRBV10-3
J: TRBJ2-3
CDR3: CAISGRGQGTDTQYF

V: TRBV4-1
J: TRBJ2-4
CDR3: CASSQHVPWGLAKNIQYF

V: TRBV3-1
J: TRBJ1-4
CDR3: CASSQVEKLFF

V: TRBV4-1
J: TRBJ2-5
CDR3: CASSQGDGAGETQYF

V: TRBV6-2/TRBV6-3
J: TRBJ2-7
CDR3: CASSYWGSGEQYF

V: TRBV5-6
J: TRBJ1-1
CDR3: CASSPLTGDEAFF

V: TRBV30
J: TRBJ1-2
CDR3: CACPRAPGFYGYTF

V: TRBV29-1
J: TRBJ1-3
CDR3: CSVGAKTGGSGNTIYF

V: TRBV9
J: TRBJ1-3
CDR3: CASSGGDTGNTIYF

V: TRBV12-3/TRBV12-4
J: TRBJ2-7
CDR3: CASTPPGPIGEQYF

V: TRBV27
J: TRBJ2-5
CDR3: CASSLGSEGSGRGLETQYF

V: TRBV5-1
J: TRBJ2-1
CDR3: CASSLAEREVDEQFF

V: TRBV19
J: TRBJ2-1
CDR3: CASRGGVYNEQFF

V: TRBV5-5
J: TRBJ1-5
CDR3: CASSPWGSYQPQHF

V: TRBV7-8
J: TRBJ1-1
CDR3: CASSRSGLLKNTEAFF

V: TRBV27
J: TRBJ2-1
CDR3: CASSLRDRGSDEQFF

V: TRBV28
J: TRBJ2-5
CDR3: CASSTLAVEETQYF

V: TRBV3-1
J: TRBJ2-2
CDR3: CASSQRGTGELFF

V: TRBV6-6
J: TRBJ1-6
CDR3: CASSYSAARSPLHF

V: TRBV5-4
J: TRBJ2-7
CDR3: CASSRTPGQGSYEQYF

V: TRBV20-1
J: TRBJ2-3
CDR3: CSACPGLAGGIRLRDTQYF

V: TRBV12-3/TRBV12-4
J: TRBJ2-7
CDR3: CASSLIFVGNAYEQYF

V: TRBV4-1
J: TRBJ1-1
CDR3: CASSQRDRASTEAFF

V: TRBV6-2/TRBV6-3
J: TRBJ2-7
CDR3: CASMNGRNSYEQYF

V: TRBV28
J: TRBJ1-3
CDR3: CASSPSNRRRSGNTIYF

V: TRBV5-6
J: TRBJ1-6
CDR3: CASSSTGFRSYNSPLHF

V: TRBV5-1
J: TRBJ1-1
CDR3: CASSLGRTIGFPEAFF

V: TRBV7-8
J: TRBJ2-3
CDR3: CASSLVGGRPTDTQYF

V: TRBV27
J: TRBJ1-2
CDR3: CASSMTGLLTNYGYTF

V: TRBV28
J: TRBJ2-5
CDR3: CASSYTPDRRQETQYF

V: TRBV6-9
J: TRBJ2-5
CDR3: CASSYPMTRQDQETQYF

V: TRBV5-1
J: TRBJ2-2
CDR3: CASSLDRRGELFF

V: TRBV20-1
J: TRBJ1-5
CDR3: CSARGQGGLNNQPQHF

V: TRBV7-2
J: TRBJ2-3
CDR3: CASSPQGRGTDTQYF

V: TRBV18
J: TRBJ1-1
CDR3: CASSQNQDTEAFF

V: TRBV28
J: TRBJ1-4
CDR3: CASSLLADEKLFF

V: TRBV9
J: TRBJ2-7
CDR3: CASSERTGGYYEQYF

V: TRBV6-1
J: TRBJ1-1
CDR3: CASSDGQAHTEAFF

V: TRBV19
J: TRBJ1-1
CDR3: CASTAQRMNTEAFF

V: TRBV27
J: TRBJ1-6
CDR3: CASSSGTVNSPLHF

V: TRBV5-1
J: TRBJ2-5
CDR3: CASSLATGETQYF

V: TRBV20-1
J: TRBJ1-6
CDR3: CSARSGGTGKNSPLHF

V: TRBV10-1
J: TRBJ2-5
CDR3: CASSDRGTGGVETQYF

V: TRBV20-1
J: TRBJ2-5
CDR3: CRARGLEETQYF

V: TRBV12-3/TRBV12-4
J: TRBJ2-7
CDR3: CASSLSGSPHEQYF